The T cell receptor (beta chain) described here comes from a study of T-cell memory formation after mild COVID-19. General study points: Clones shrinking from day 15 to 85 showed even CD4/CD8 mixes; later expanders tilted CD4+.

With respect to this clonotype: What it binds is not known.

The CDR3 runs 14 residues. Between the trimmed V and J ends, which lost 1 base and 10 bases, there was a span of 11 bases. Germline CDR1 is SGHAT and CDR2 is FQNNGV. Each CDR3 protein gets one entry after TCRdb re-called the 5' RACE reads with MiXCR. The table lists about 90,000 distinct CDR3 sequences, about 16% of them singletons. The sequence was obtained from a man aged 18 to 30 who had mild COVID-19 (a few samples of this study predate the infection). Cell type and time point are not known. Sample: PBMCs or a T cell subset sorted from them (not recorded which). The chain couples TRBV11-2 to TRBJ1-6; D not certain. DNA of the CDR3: TGTGCCAGCAGCTTAGTAAATACTGACTCACCCCTCCACTTT. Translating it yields CASSLVNTDSPLHF.